The TCR beta chain under discussion was sequenced for a study of blood T cell repertoires in COVID-19. Only in-frame clones appear in the TCRdb table, and some are missing; sequencing was by immunoSEQ multiplex PCR. This table holds hundreds of thousands of clones, about 90% found once. The CDR3 loop spans 18 amino acids. V lost 4 bases, J lost 2 bases, and 9 bases stayed unmatched. The germline gives CDR1 SGDLS, CDR2 YYNGEE. This clone was seen once. Sequencing input: PBMCs or T cells enriched from blood (not recorded which). This clonotype was obtained from a man aged 45 to 65 who had been exposed to COVID-19. V gene TRBV9 combines with J gene TRBJ1-6; 10 positions agree with TRBD1. CDR3 protein: CASSNRDRGGAYNSPLHF. DNA for the CDR3: TGTGCCAGCAGCAACCGGGACAGGGGTGGCGCCTATAATTCACCCCTCCACTTT. The full variable domain, rest sourced from reference TRBV9 and TRBJ1-6, is DSGVTQTPKHLITATGQRVTLRCSPRSGDLSVYWYQQSLDQGLQFLIQYYNGEERAKGNILERFSAQQFPDLHSELNLSSLELGDSALYFCASSNRDRGGAYNSPLHFGNGTRLTVT.